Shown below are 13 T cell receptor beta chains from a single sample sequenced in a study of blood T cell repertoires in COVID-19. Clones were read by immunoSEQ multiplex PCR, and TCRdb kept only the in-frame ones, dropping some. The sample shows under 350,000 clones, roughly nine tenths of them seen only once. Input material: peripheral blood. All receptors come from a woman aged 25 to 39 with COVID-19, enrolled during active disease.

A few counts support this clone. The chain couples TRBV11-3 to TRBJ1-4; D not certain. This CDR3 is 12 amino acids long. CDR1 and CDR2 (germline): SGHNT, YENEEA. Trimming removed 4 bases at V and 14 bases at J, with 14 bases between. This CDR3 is CASSSSARRLFF. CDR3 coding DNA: TGTGCCAGCAGCTCCTCCGCTAGGAGGCTGTTTTTT. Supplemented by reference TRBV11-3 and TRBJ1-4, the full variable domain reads EAGVVQSPRYKIIEKKQPVAFWCNPISGHNTLYWYLQNLGQGPELLIRYENEEAVDDSQLPKDRFSAERLKGVDSTLKIQPAELGDSAVYLCASSSSARRLFFGSGTQLSVL.

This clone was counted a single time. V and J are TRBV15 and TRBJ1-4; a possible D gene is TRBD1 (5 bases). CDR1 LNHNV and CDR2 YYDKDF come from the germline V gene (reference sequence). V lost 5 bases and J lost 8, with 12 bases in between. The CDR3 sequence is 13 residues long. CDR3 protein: CATSPAGREKLFF. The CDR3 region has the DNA TGTGCCACCAGCCCAGCAGGGAGGGAAAAACTGTTTTTT.

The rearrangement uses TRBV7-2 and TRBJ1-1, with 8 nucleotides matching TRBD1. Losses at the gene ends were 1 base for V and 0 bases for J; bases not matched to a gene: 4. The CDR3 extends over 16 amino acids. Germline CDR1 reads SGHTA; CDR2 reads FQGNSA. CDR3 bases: TGTGCCAGCAGCTTAGGACAGGGGAGGGTGAACACTGAAGCTTTCTTT. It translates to CASSLGQGRVNTEAFF.

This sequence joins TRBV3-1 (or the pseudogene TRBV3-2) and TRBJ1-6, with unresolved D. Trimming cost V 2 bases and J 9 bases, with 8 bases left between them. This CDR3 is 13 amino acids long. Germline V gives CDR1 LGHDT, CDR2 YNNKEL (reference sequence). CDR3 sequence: CASSQPGGSPLHF. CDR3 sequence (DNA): TGTGCCAGCAGCCAACCCGGTGGTTCACCCCTCCACTTT.

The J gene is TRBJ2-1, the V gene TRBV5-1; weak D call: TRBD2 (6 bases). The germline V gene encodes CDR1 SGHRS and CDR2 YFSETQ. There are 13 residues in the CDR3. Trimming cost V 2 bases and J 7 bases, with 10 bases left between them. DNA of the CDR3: TGCGCCAGCAGCTTACTGGCGGGGAATGAGCAGTTCTTC. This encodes CASSLLAGNEQFF.

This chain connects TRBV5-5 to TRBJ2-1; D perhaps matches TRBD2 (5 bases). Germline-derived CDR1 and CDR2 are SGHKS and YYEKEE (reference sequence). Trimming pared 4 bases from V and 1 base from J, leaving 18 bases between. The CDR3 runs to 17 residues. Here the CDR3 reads CASSLPRGFHSYNEQFF. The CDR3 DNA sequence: TGTGCCAGCAGCCTCCCTAGAGGGTTTCATTCCTACAATGAGCAGTTCTTC. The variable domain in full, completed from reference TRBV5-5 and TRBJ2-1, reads DAGVTQSPTHLIKTRGQQVTLRCSPISGHKSVSWYQQVLGQGPQFIFQYYEKEERGRGNFPDRFSARQFPNYSSELNVNALLLGDSALYLCASSLPRGFHSYNEQFFGPGTRLTVL.

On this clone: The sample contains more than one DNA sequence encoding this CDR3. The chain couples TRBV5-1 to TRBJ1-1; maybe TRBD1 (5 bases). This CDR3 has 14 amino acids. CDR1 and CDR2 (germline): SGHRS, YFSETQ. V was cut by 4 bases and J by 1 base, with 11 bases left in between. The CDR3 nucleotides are TGCGCCAGCAGCCTAGGACAAACGAACACTGAAGCTTTCTTT. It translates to CASSLGQTNTEAFF.

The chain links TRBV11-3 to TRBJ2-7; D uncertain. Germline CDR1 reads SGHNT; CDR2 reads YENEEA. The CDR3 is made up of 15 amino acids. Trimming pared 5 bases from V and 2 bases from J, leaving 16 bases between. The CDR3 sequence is CASSPRPHRPYEQYF. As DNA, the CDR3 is TGTGCCAGCAGCCCGAGACCGCACAGACCCTACGAGCAGTACTTC.

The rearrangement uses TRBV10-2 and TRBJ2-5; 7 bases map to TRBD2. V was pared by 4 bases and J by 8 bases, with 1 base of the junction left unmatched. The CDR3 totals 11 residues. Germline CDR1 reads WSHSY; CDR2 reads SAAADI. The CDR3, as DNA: TGCGCCAGCAGTGGAGCGGGAACCCAGTACTTC. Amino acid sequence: CASSGAGTQYF.

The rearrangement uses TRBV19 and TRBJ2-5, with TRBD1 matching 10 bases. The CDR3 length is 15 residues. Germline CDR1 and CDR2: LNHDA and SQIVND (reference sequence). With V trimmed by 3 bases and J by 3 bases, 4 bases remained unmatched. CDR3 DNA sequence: TGTGCCAGTAGTATCTTCGGACAGGGGGAAGAGACCCAGTACTTC. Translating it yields CASSIFGQGEETQYF. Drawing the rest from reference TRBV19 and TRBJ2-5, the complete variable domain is DGGITQSPKYLFRKEGQNVTLSCEQNLNHDAMYWYRQDPGQGLRLIYYSQIVNDFQKGDIAEGYSVSREKKESFPLTVTSAQKNPTAFYLCASSIFGQGEETQYFGPGTRLLVL.

Here the CDR3 reads CASSSGSTGAFF. CDR3 nucleotide sequence: TGTGCCAGCAGCTCCGGGTCAACGGGAGCTTTCTTT. The chain is built from TRBV5-4 and TRBJ1-1, with no clear D. This CDR3 spans 12 amino acids. V was cut by 3 bases and J by 10 bases, with 13 bases left in between. The germline V gene encodes CDR1 SGHNT and CDR2 YYREEE (reference sequence).

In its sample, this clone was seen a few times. The CDR3 sequence: CASSQGGLGQYF. CDR3 coding DNA: TGTGCCAGCAGCCAAGGGGGACTTGGGCAGTACTTC. The rearrangement uses TRBV3-1 (or the pseudogene TRBV3-2) and TRBJ2-5; tentative D call: TRBD2 (6 bases). V gave up 1 base and J gave up 11 bases, with 11 bases separating them. The length of the CDR3 is 12 residues. CDR1 and CDR2 from the germline V gene are LGHDT and YNNKEL (reference sequence).

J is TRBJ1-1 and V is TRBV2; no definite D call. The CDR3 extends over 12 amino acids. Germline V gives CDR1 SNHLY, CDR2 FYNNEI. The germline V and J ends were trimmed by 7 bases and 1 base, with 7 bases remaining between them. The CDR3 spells CASKGENTEAFF. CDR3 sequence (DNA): TGTGCCAGCAAAGGAGAGAACACTGAAGCTTTCTTT.